This T cell receptor beta chain was captured by sequencing in a study of response to subunit inactivated influenza vaccine. Findings and caveats of the study: The authors suggested that few new T cells are recruited per seasonal influenza vaccination.

TCRdb re-analysed the RT-PCR reads in MiXCR, keeping a single row per CDR3 protein. The data contain 160,000 or so distinct CDR3 sequences, roughly 11% of them singletons. J lost 5 bases, V lost 4 bases, and 3 bases had no gene match. Germline V gene lookup returns CDR1 SGHRS and CDR2 YFSETQ. The CDR3 is 15 residues long. In this sample, this clonotype turned up many times. The antigen is not known. The V and J genes are TRBV5-1 and TRBJ2-1; 13 bases are a match to TRBD2. This sample comprised non-naive T cells sorted from PBMCs, obtained about 40 days after vaccination. The TCR sequence derives from a man between 45 and 60 years old who received an inactivated influenza vaccine. CDR3 loop: CASSRGLAGNNEQFF. The CDR3 coding sequence is TGCGCCAGCAGCCGGGGACTAGCGGGGAACAATGAGCAGTTCTTC.